A single sample gave rise to the 30 T cell receptor beta chains below, sequenced in a study of T cells after yellow fever vaccination. TCRdb redid the calling of the 5' RACE reads with MiXCR, one entry per CDR3 protein. The data hold some 550,000 distinct CDR3 sequences, with 15% to 20% observed a single time. This material consisted of PBMCs, taken 15 days after the yellow fever booster vaccination. The receptor set was obtained from a man aged 25-45 years who received the YFV17D yellow fever vaccine.

The chain has TRBV7-2 and TRBJ1-6, with D hard to call. CDR1 SGHTA and CDR2 FQGNSA come from the germline V gene. The V and J ends lost 5 bases and 7 bases respectively, with 9 bases between them. There are 13 residues in the CDR3. CDR3 loop: CASSPQSNSPLHF. In DNA form, the CDR3 reads TGTGCCAGCAGCCCACAATCGAATTCACCCCTCCACTTT.

The chain combines TRBV29-1 with TRBJ1-1; the D is unclear. V was shortened by 6 bases and J by 2 bases, with 10 bases between the two germline ends. In germline, CDR1 is SQVTM, CDR2 ANQGSEA. The CDR3 runs to 12 residues. The CDR3 DNA sequence: TGCAGCGTCGCGAAGACAAACACTGAAGCTTTCTTT. Translated, it gives CSVAKTNTEAFF.

The chain is built from TRBV3-1 and TRBJ2-7; D unclear. CDR1 and CDR2 (germline): LGHDT, YNNKEL (reference sequence). V lost 4 bases, J lost 1 base, and 17 bases lay in between. The length of the CDR3 is 16 residues. This chain's CDR3 is CASSLKKSFRSYEQYF. The CDR3 DNA follows: TGTGCCAGCAGCCTCAAGAAAAGCTTCCGATCCTACGAGCAGTACTTC.

This clonotype was observed many times. The rearrangement links TRBV7-2 to TRBJ2-2; D gene uncertain. Looked up from germline, CDR1 is SGHTA and CDR2 is FQGNSA. The CDR3 totals 17 residues. Trimming took 4 bases from V and 0 from J, leaving 15 bases between them. The CDR3 region is CASSSLWTEANTGELFF. The CDR3 nucleotides read TGTGCCAGCAGCTCCCTTTGGACCGAAGCGAACACCGGGGAGCTGTTTTTT.

The CDR3 here is CASSQGQDGGYTF. The DNA of the CDR3 is TGTGCCAGCAGCCAAGGGCAGGACGGTGGCTACACCTTC. This chain joins TRBV4-2 and TRBJ1-2, with D unclear. The CDR3 runs 13 residues. The V gene lost 1 base and the J gene lost 7 bases, with 10 bases spanning the gap. The germline V gene has CDR1 LGHNA and CDR2 YNFKEQ.

This clonotype is a singleton in its sample. The chain combines TRBV13 with TRBJ2-3, with a tentative D call TRBD2 (5 bases). Germline V gives CDR1 PRHDT, CDR2 FYEKMQ (reference sequence). The CDR3 totals 14 residues. Deletions cut 2 bases from V and 3 bases from J, with 9 bases between. The CDR3 here is CASSLRGETDTQYF. The CDR3 region has the DNA TGTGCCAGCAGCTTACGTGGGGAGACAGATACGCAGTATTTT.

This clonotype was observed a few times. The rearrangement uses TRBV29-1 and TRBJ2-3; 8 bases fit TRBD2. CDR1 and CDR2 from the germline V gene are SQVTM and ANQGSEA. The CDR3 consists of 12 residues. The V segment lost 5 bases and the J segment 4 bases; nucleotides outside the gene matches: 2. CDR3 sequence: CSVKLAADTQYF. Written as DNA, the CDR3 is TGCAGCGTTAAACTAGCGGCAGATACGCAGTATTTT.

The chain is built from TRBV20-1 and TRBJ2-1, with TRBD2 matching over 9 bases. Germline-derived CDR1 and CDR2 are DFQATT and SNEGSKA (reference sequence). The CDR3 has 14 amino acids. V lost 5 bases, J lost 3 bases, and 5 bases stayed unmatched. DNA for the CDR3: TGCAGTGCTTTAGCGGGAGTTTACTACAATGAGCAGTTCTTC. Translation: CSALAGVYYNEQFF.

In this sample, this clonotype turned up a few times. J is TRBJ2-1 and V is TRBV4-3, with 9 bases matching TRBD2. The V segment lost 6 bases and the J segment 8 bases; nucleotides outside the gene matches: 14. Germline-derived CDR1 and CDR2 are LGHNA and YSLEER. This CDR3 region has 16 residues. The DNA of the CDR3 is TGCGCCAGCAGTGTTTTTCTAGCGGGAAGGGGGGATGAGCAGTTCTTC. It translates to CASSVFLAGRGDEQFF.

Only a few counts were recorded for this clonotype. The chain employs TRBV7-2 and TRBJ2-5; weak D call: TRBD2 (5 bases). With 1 base removed from V and 8 bases from J, the gap between germline ends came to 14 bases. The CDR3 extends over 14 amino acids. Germline CDR1 reads SGHTA; CDR2 reads FQGNSA. CDR3 nucleotides: TGTGCCAGCAGCTTAGAAGGCCCCAGCGGAACCCAGTACTTC. This sequence encodes CASSLEGPSGTQYF.

V usage is TRBV5-1 and J usage is TRBJ1-1; no reliable D call. The germline V and J ends were trimmed by 0 bases and 6 bases, with 15 bases remaining between them. The length of the CDR3 is 15 residues. Germline V gene data show CDR1 as SGHRS and CDR2 as YFSETQ. CDR3 amino acids: CASSLEVAVFSEAFF. The CDR3 DNA is TGCGCCAGCAGCTTGGAGGTTGCCGTTTTCTCTGAAGCTTTCTTT.

The gene calls are TRBV5-8 and TRBJ2-1; D may match TRBD1 or TRBD2 (5 bases each). Trimming removed 4 bases from V and 10 bases from J, with 21 bases in between. CDR1 is SGHTS and CDR2 is YDEGEE in the germline V gene. This CDR3 has 15 residues. The DNA for the CDR3 is TGTGCCAGCAGCCAAGCCGGGACGTCGGCGCGGGAGCAGTTCTTC. It encodes CASSQAGTSAREQFF.

This clonotype was detected ten times or more. The chain employs TRBV5-1 and TRBJ2-3; 10 bases agree with TRBD2. CDR1 SGHRS and CDR2 YFSETQ come from the germline V gene. There are 13 residues in the CDR3. V lost 5 bases, J lost 4 bases, and 1 base stayed unmatched. In nucleotides, the CDR3 is TGCGCCAGCAGAGGACTAGCGGCAGATACGCAGTATTTT. Its translation is CASRGLAADTQYF.

The J gene is TRBJ2-3, the V gene TRBV20-1, with a tentative D call TRBD1 (6 bases). V was shortened by 5 bases and J by 4 bases, with 16 bases between the two germline ends. Germline values: CDR1 DFQATT, CDR2 SNEGSKA (reference sequence). This CDR3 region has 14 residues. The CDR3 nucleotides are TGCAGTGCTTGGGCCACTAGGGGGTCAGATACGCAGTATTTT. Translated: CSAWATRGSDTQYF.

The J gene is TRBJ2-2, the V gene TRBV30, with 10 bases that match TRBD2. Looked up from germline, CDR1 is GTSNPN and CDR2 is SVGIG (reference sequence). V lost 0 bases and J lost 5; bases outside the gene matches: 3. The CDR3 length is 15 residues. In DNA form, the CDR3 reads TGTGCCTGGAGTGTTAGCGGGAGGAGGACCGGGGAGCTGTTTTTT. It specifies CAWSVSGRRTGELFF.

Points on this clonotype: Sequence at one end of the junction differs from germline and may be a read error. This rearrangement joins TRBV12-3 or TRBV12-4 to TRBJ2-3, with 16 bases fitting TRBD2. The CDR3 loop spans 12 amino acids. In DNA form, the CDR3 reads TGTGCCAGCAGCCCCGGGACTAGCGGGGGGGATTTT. Translated: CASSPGTSGGDF.

This clonotype came up a few times. The V and J genes are TRBV7-2 and TRBJ2-5, with D possibly matching TRBD1 (5 bases). CDR1 and CDR2 (germline): SGHTA, FQGNSA. The CDR3 consists of 14 residues. V shed 8 bases and J shed 1 base, with 14 bases lying between them. The CDR3 here is CASGPRGAQETQYF. In nucleotides, the CDR3 is TGTGCCAGCGGTCCTCGTGGGGCCCAAGAGACCCAGTACTTC.

The sample holds a few counts of this clonotype. The chain carries TRBV12-3 or TRBV12-4 and TRBJ2-1, with no clear D. V was shortened by 5 bases and J by 8 bases, with 16 bases between the two germline ends. The CDR3 has 14 residues. The CDR3 nucleotides are TGTGCCAGCAGTCCCTCCGTAGGGTTCTATGAGCAGTTCTTC. The encoded protein is CASSPSVGFYEQFF.

This chain joins TRBV7-3 and TRBJ2-1; 12 bases match TRBD2. Trimming removed 5 bases from V and 6 bases from J; junction bases left unmatched: 11. This CDR3 contains 17 residues. Germline CDR1 reads SGHTA; CDR2 reads FQGTGA. Here the CDR3 reads CASSPTLAGGPVNEQFF. CDR3 nucleotide sequence: TGTGCCAGCAGCCCCACCCTAGCGGGAGGGCCGGTCAATGAGCAGTTCTTC.

V and J are TRBV7-2 and TRBJ2-7; D is perhaps TRBD1 (5 bases). CDR1 and CDR2 (germline): SGHTA, FQGNSA. The CDR3 is 15 residues long. V gave up 2 bases and J gave up 6 bases, with 17 bases separating them. The CDR3 region has the DNA TGTGCCAGCAGCTTATCCTCAACAGGTCGTCTCGAGCAGTACTTC. This codes for CASSLSSTGRLEQYF.

In this sample, this clonotype turned up many times. The chain joins TRBV7-9 to TRBJ2-7; TRBD1 matches 11 bases. The CDR3 is 14 amino acids. CDR1 is SEHNR, CDR2 FQNEAQ, per germline (reference sequence). The J segment lost 5 bases and the V segment lost 3 bases, leaving 3 bases of the junction unmatched. Here the CDR3 reads CASSLGQGGHEQYF. Here the CDR3 DNA reads TGTGCCAGCAGCTTGGGACAGGGGGGCCACGAGCAGTACTTC.

This clonotype showed up just a few times. This chain uses TRBV5-4 with TRBJ2-2; 10 bases map to TRBD1. CDR3 length: 15 residues. Germline CDR1 reads SGHNT; CDR2 reads YYREEE (reference sequence). V was clipped by 3 bases and J by 7 bases; unmatched bases: 6. This CDR3 reads CASSWGQGLDGELFF. CDR3 nucleotides: TGTGCCAGCAGCTGGGGACAGGGGTTGGACGGGGAGCTGTTTTTT.

This chain links TRBV4-3 with TRBJ2-7, with D possibly being TRBD2 (6 bases). The CDR3 extends over 14 amino acids. V was clipped by 4 bases and J by 10 bases, with 20 bases between them. Germline V gene data show CDR1 as LGHNA and CDR2 as YSLEER. The chain's CDR3 is CASSPGDRSPDQYF. Here the CDR3 DNA reads TGCGCCAGCAGCCCGGGGGACCGAAGCCCGGACCAGTACTTC.

This clonotype was counted only a few times. CDR3 bases: TGTGCCAGCAGCTTAGGGACAACAACTAATGAAAAACTGTTTTTT. Encoded protein: CASSLGTTTNEKLFF. The chain uses TRBV7-2 and TRBJ1-4; weak D call: TRBD1 (5 bases). Looked up from germline, CDR1 is SGHTA and CDR2 is FQGNSA. Between the trimmed V and J ends, which lost 1 base and 0 bases, there was a span of 6 bases. The CDR3 covers 15 residues.

The CDR3 sequence: CASSEDRDTDTQYF. The DNA of the CDR3 is TGTGCCAGCAGTGAGGACAGGGACACAGATACGCAGTATTTT. This chain joins TRBV2 and TRBJ2-3, with TRBD1 identical over 8 bases. V gave up 3 bases and J gave up 2 bases; unmatched junction bases: 1. Germline lookup yields CDR1 SNHLY and CDR2 FYNNEI. CDR3 length: 14 residues.

The CDR3 DNA reads TGTGCCAGCAGTTTCCCCTCGGTGGACTACAATGAGCAGTTCTTC. It translates to CASSFPSVDYNEQFF. The chain uses TRBV28 and TRBJ2-1; D gene unclear. The CDR3 is 15 amino acids. Germline values: CDR1 MDHEN, CDR2 SYDVKM. The ends were cut back, 3 bases at V and 3 bases at J, with 12 bases in the middle.

The chain is built from TRBV20-1 and TRBJ1-1; D call uncertain. Germline V gene sequence: CDR1 DFQATT, CDR2 SNEGSKA (reference sequence). CDR3 length equals 14 residues. Trimming cost V 0 bases and J 6 bases, with 14 bases left between them. The DNA of the CDR3 is TGCAGTGCTAGAGAGCCGTCCCCATGGCCTGAAGCTTTCTTT. It is translated as CSAREPSPWPEAFF.

This clonotype was counted a few times. The chain has TRBV7-8 and TRBJ2-7, with D perhaps TRBD2 (5 bases). In germline, CDR1 is SGHVS, CDR2 FQNEAQ. Trimming stripped 4 bases from V and 2 bases from J, with 12 bases between. The CDR3 consists of 14 residues. For the CDR3, the DNA is TGTGCCAGCAGCTCGTTGAGGGCCCCCTACGAGCAGTACTTC. Translating gives CASSSLRAPYEQYF.

This clonotype turned up a few times. CDR3 nucleotides: TGCAGCGCTGCCGGGACCAGCGTCTCCAATGAGCAGTTCTTC. This encodes CSAAGTSVSNEQFF. This chain connects TRBV29-1 to TRBJ2-1; either TRBD1 or TRBD2 may fit D (5 bases each). Trimming stripped 7 bases from V and 6 bases from J, with 19 bases between. Per the germline V gene, CDR1 is SQVTM and CDR2 is ANQGSEA. The CDR3 runs 14 residues.

This chain uses TRBV7-2 with TRBJ1-1, with a weak D call TRBD1 (6 bases). There are 15 residues in the CDR3. The germline V gene encodes CDR1 SGHTA and CDR2 FQGNSA. The V and J ends lost 2 bases and 1 base respectively, with 11 bases between them. The CDR3 spells CASSLTGTGNTEAFF. CDR3 DNA: TGTGCCAGCAGCTTAACAGGGACGGGGAACACTGAAGCTTTCTTT.